This TCR beta chain was recorded in a study of radiotherapy plus CTLA-4 blockade in lung cancer. General study results and limits: According to reports, early shifts in blood T cell clones, alongside interferon-beta, forecast response most accurately. Following radiotherapy plus ipilimumab, tumor-derived TCR clones expanded in the blood.

Details on this clone: Its antigen remains unidentified.

Data came from immunoSEQ multiplex PCR; TCRdb stores just in-frame clones and leaves some out. This table holds some 110,000 clones, over 65% found once. The CDR3 has 16 residues. Between the trimmed V and J ends, which lost 4 bases and 8 bases, there was a span of 20 bases. CDR1 is MNHNS, CDR2 SASEGT, per germline. The sample in question was peripheral blood, obtained from a patient treated with radiotherapy plus ipilimumab. V is TRBV6-1 and J is TRBJ1-4; a possible D gene is TRBD1 (6 bases). The sequence was obtained from a human donor with non-small cell lung cancer that progressed on radiotherapy plus ipilimumab. Some clones in this sample may be carry-over from other donors' samples. The CDR3 coding sequence is TGTGCCAGCAGTGCTAGCTTCGGGACACAGGAGGAAAAACTGTTTTTT. It is translated as CASSASFGTQEEKLFF.